In its sample, the clone carrying this T cell receptor beta chain was seen many times. This entry belongs to a study of early T cells in non-severe SARS-CoV-2 infection. Germline CDR1 SQVTM, CDR2 ANQGSEA. Germline trimming cut 5 bases from V and 5 bases from J; bases unmatched to any gene: 8. CDR3 size: 13 residues. TCRdb used MiXCR to reprocess the 5' RACE reads, holding one entry per CDR3 protein. This sample yields under 65,000 distinct CDR3 sequences, of which over 10% are seen a single time; 3% to 4.5% belongs to the top ten. Sequencing input: whole blood. This receptor was taken from an adult who was a healthcare worker with PCR-confirmed SARS-CoV-2 infection or an uninfected control (not recorded which). This chain uses TRBV29-1 with TRBJ1-1, with 7 nucleotides matching TRBD1. The DNA for the CDR3 is TGCAGCGTTAGGACAGGAAGGTTGACTGAAGCTTTCTTT. It is translated as CSVRTGRLTEAFF.